These 11 T cell receptor beta chains came from one sample sequenced in a study of T cell responses to AZD1222 COVID-19 vaccine (dated by TCRdb to about 2021). Libraries were made using the immunoSEQ multiplex PCR assay. TCRdb carries this immuneACCESS record with in-frame sequences only. Its versions omit some clonotypes, under half of them owing to an unresolved V gene in the studies checked, with the rest unexplained. This sample gives 95,000 to 150,000 clones in total; approximately 89% of them show up just once. The ten largest clones capture roughly 5% of the sample. The sample's time point label is to be understood as: baseline before first vaccination. The sample here was peripheral blood, taken on day 0 of AZD1222 vaccination. Source of these receptors: an adult in good health.

The chain joins TRBV2 to TRBJ2-3; TRBD1 matches at 9 bases. J was trimmed by 4 bases and V by 6 bases; bases with no gene match: 5. This CDR3 comprises 14 residues. The germline gives CDR1 SNHLY, CDR2 FYNNEI. CDR3 amino acids: CASRPGQGPDTQYF. The DNA of the CDR3 is TGTGCCAGCAGGCCGGGACAGGGACCAGATACGCAGTATTTT.

In its sample, this clone was seen a few times. V usage is TRBV9 and J usage is TRBJ2-2; 8 nucleotides align to TRBD1. Germline CDR1 reads SGDLS; CDR2 reads YYNGEE. CDR3 size: 15 residues. V gave up 3 bases and J gave up 0 bases; unmatched junction bases: 1. CDR3 nucleotide sequence: TGTGCCAGCAGCGCCAGGGGGCCGAACACCGGGGAGCTGTTTTTT. It encodes CASSARGPNTGELFF.

The gene calls are TRBV10-3 and TRBJ1-4, with a weak D call TRBD1 (6 bases). Germline V gene lookup returns CDR1 ENHRY and CDR2 SYGVKD. CDR3 length: 15 residues. V lost 2 bases and J 8 bases, leaving 15 bases between the germline ends. The CDR3 nucleotides are TGTGCCATCAGTGAGAGGGCCGACGACAGGGAAAAACTGTTTTTT. It is translated as CAISERADDREKLFF.

The V and J genes are TRBV5-1 and TRBJ2-7; 7 nucleotides match TRBD1. The junction had 3 bases not matched to a gene; V was cut back by 0 bases and J by 0 bases. The CDR3 has 15 residues. CDR1 SGHRS and CDR2 YFSETQ come from the germline V gene. The CDR3 spells CASSLVAGGSYEQYF. CDR3 DNA: TGCGCCAGCAGCTTGGTGGCAGGGGGCTCCTACGAGCAGTACTTC.

The chain couples TRBV5-1 to TRBJ1-4; D is ambiguous. Germline V lookup: CDR1 SGHRS, CDR2 YFSETQ. The CDR3 sequence is 14 residues long. The V and J ends lost 4 bases and 5 bases respectively, with 12 bases between them. CDR3 sequence reads: CASSRRAGNEKLFF. The DNA of the CDR3 is TGCGCCAGCAGCAGGAGGGCGGGAAATGAAAAACTGTTTTTT.

The genes are TRBV12-3 or TRBV12-4 and TRBJ2-3; 7 nucleotides line up with TRBD2. There are 12 residues in the CDR3. J gave up 2 bases and V 8 bases, and 1 base lay outside the gene matches. In DNA, the CDR3 is TGTGCCAGCGGACTAGTCACAGATACGCAGTATTTT. Its translation: CASGLVTDTQYF.

The chain couples TRBV3-1 (or the pseudogene TRBV3-2) to TRBJ1-6; D uncertain. The CDR3 is made up of 13 amino acids. Germline assignment: CDR1 LGHDT and CDR2 YNNKEL (reference sequence). V was trimmed by 0 bases and J by 9 bases, leaving 6 bases between them. CDR3 sequence (DNA): TGTGCCAGCAGCCAAGATGTGAGTTCACCCCTCCACTTT. Translation gives CASSQDVSSPLHF.

This chain uses TRBV23-1 with TRBJ1-1; 10 bases match TRBD1. TRBV23-1 is labeled an ORF, and its function is uncertain. The CDR3 has 20 residues. V dropped 0 bases and J dropped 3; count of bases not matched to a gene: 16. Here the CDR3 reads CASSQSYTGTGVASYTEAFF. In DNA, the CDR3 is TGCGCCAGCAGTCAATCCTATACCGGGACAGGGGTTGCCAGCTACACTGAAGCTTTCTTT.

This clone was picked up a small number of times. The rearrangement joins TRBV14 to TRBJ1-2; TRBD1 matches 7 bases. V trimming: 1 base; J trimming: 3 bases; junction bases outside the gene matches: 11. Germline CDR1 SGHDN, CDR2 FVKESK. CDR3 length equals 17 residues. CDR3 sequence (DNA): TGTGCCAGCAGCCAAGGATCGGAGGGGGCGCGGTACTATGGCTACACCTTC. Translation: CASSQGSEGARYYGYTF.

This sequence joins TRBV5-5 and TRBJ1-1; 7 bases map to TRBD1. This CDR3 has 13 amino acids. J lost 7 bases, V lost 4 bases, and 7 bases had no gene match. Per the germline V gene, CDR1 is SGHKS and CDR2 is YYEKEE (reference sequence). CDR3 sequence reads: CASSVRQGIEAFF. In DNA, the CDR3 is TGTGCCAGCAGCGTCCGACAGGGCATTGAAGCTTTCTTT.

The chain couples TRBV2 to TRBJ1-5, with a weak D call TRBD1 (6 bases). This CDR3 comprises 13 residues. V was clipped by 7 bases and J by 6 bases, with 13 bases between them. Per the germline V gene, CDR1 is SNHLY and CDR2 is FYNNEI. The CDR3 sequence: CASTGAVIQPQHF. The CDR3 DNA reads TGTGCCAGCACAGGGGCTGTAATTCAGCCCCAGCATTTT. The whole variable domain, filled in from reference TRBV2 and TRBJ1-5, reads EPEVTQTPSHQVTQMGQEVILRCVPISNHLYFYWYRQILGQKVEFLVSFYNNEISEKSEIFDDQFSVERPDGSNFTLKIRSTKLEDSAMYFCASTGAVIQPQHFGDGTRLSIL.